This entry is about one T cell receptor (beta chain). Its antigen remains unknown. Produced via immunoSEQ multiplex PCR; TCRdb's table is partial and in-frame only. The sample has roughly 300,000 clones, less than 90% seen once. Trimming left V 0 bases short and J 1 base short, with 19 bases between. The CDR3 has 20 amino acids. Germline loops: CDR1 MDHEN, CDR2 SYDVKM. These data are taken from a study of Ad26.COV2.S vaccination and SARS-CoV-2 variants. For the study at large: Sample donor was a member of the COV1001 Ad26.COV2.S trial arm.

As for treatment: 19 received Ad26.COV2.S at low or high dose, single or two shots; about five received placebo; per-sample allocation not given. Sampling was performed 63 days after the first vaccine or placebo injection. Study findings and constraints: Breadth, reportedly substantial, characterized the spike-specific CD8+ and CD4+ T cell responses after vaccination. Placebo recipients had lower spike-specific TCR breadth than vaccine recipients.

This receptor was taken from a person aged 18-60 years who received the Ad26.COV2.S COVID-19 vaccine or a placebo. The rearrangement joins TRBV28 to TRBJ2-6; D call uncertain. The sequencing used peripheral blood, collected in a trial of Ad26.COV2.S vaccine versus placebo. The CDR3 loop reads CASSLWVRRNIRSGANVLTF. In DNA form, the CDR3 reads TGTGCCAGCAGTTTATGGGTCAGGCGAAACATCAGGTCTGGGGCCAACGTCCTGACTTTC.